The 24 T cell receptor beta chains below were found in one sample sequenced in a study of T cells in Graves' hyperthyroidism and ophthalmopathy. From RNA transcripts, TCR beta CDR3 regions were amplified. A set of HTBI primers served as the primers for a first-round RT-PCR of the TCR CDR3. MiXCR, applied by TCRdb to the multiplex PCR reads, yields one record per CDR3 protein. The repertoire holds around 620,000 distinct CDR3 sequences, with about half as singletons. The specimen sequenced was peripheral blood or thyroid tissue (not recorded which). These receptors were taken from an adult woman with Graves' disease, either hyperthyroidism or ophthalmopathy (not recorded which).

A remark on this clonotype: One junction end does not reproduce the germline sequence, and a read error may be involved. The CDR3 loop reads CASKAGMNTEAFF. The CDR3 DNA reads TGCGCGAGCAAGGCGGGGATGAACACTGAAGCTTTCTTT. The chain carries TRBV10-1 and TRBJ1-1, with D uncertain. From germline, CDR1 is WNHNN and CDR2 SYGVQD (reference sequence). There are 13 residues in the CDR3.

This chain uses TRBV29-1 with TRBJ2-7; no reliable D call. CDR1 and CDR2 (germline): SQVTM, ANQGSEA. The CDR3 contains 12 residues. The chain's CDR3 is CSLVTPLYEQYF. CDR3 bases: TGCAGTTTAGTGACCCCCCTCTACGAGCAGTACTTC.

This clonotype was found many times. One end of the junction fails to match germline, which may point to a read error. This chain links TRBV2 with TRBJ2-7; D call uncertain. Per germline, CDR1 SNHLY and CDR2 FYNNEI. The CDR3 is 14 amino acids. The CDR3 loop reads CASSGVRSYYEQYF. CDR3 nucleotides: TGTGCCAGTAGTGGGGTCCGATCTTACTACGAGCAGTACTTC. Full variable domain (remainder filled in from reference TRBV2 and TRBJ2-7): EPEVTQTPSHQVTQMGQEVILRCVPISNHLYFYWYRQILGQKVEFLVSFYNNEISEKSEIFDDQFSVERPDGSNFTLKIRSTKLEDSAMYFCASSGVRSYYEQYFGPGTRLTVT.

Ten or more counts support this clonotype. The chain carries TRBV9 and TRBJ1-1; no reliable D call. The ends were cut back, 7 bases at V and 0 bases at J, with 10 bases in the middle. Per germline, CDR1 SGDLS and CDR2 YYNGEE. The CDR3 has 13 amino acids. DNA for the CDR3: TGTGCCAGCTCGGTTGGGATGAACACTGAAGCTTTCTTT. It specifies CASSVGMNTEAFF.

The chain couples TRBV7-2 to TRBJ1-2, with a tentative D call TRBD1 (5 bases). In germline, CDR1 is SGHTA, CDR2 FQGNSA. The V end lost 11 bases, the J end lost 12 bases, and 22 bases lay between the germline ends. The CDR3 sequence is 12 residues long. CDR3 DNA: TGTGCCGACTCTGGCGGGGCCGATGTGAACACCTTC. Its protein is CADSGGADVNTF.

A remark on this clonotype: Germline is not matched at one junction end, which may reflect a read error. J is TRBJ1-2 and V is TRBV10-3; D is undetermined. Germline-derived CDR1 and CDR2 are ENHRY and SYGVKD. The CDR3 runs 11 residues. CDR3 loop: CASSRGTGYTF. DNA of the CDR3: TGTGCCAGCAGTCGAGGAACCGGCTACACCTTC.

The CDR3 loop reads CSASQGQTEKLFF. The CDR3 DNA sequence: TGCAGTGCTAGCCAGGGCCAGACTGAAAAACTGTTTTTT. The chain combines TRBV20-1 with TRBJ1-4; a weak D match, TRBD1 (5 bases). The CDR3 totals 13 residues. From germline, CDR1 is DFQATT and CDR2 SNEGSKA (reference sequence). The germline V and J ends were trimmed by 3 bases and 7 bases, with 12 bases remaining between them.

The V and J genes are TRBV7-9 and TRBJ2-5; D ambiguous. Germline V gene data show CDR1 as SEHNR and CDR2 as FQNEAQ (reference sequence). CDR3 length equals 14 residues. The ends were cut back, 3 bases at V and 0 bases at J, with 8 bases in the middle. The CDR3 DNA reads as TGTGCCAGCAGCTTCGGGTACAACCAAGAGACCCAGTACTTC. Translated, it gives CASSFGYNQETQYF.

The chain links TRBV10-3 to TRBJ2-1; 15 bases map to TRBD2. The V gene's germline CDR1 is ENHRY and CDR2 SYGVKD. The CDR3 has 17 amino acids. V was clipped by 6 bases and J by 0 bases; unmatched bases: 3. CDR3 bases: TGTGCCATCAGCGGACTAGCGGGAGGGAGCTCCTACAATGAGCAGTTCTTC. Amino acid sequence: CAISGLAGGSSYNEQFF.

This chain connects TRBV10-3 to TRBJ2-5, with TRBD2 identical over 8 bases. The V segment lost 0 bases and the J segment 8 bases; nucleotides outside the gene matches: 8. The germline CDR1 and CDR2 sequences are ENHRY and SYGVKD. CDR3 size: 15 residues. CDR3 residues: CAISESGLAGSTQYF. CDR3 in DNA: TGTGCCATCAGTGAGTCTGGGCTAGCGGGCAGCACCCAGTACTTC.

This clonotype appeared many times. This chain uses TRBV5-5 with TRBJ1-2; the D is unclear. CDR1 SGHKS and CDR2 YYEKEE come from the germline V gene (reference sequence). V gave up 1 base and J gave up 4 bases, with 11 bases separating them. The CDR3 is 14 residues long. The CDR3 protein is CASSLLTSPYGYTF. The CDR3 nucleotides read TGTGCCAGCAGCTTGTTGACGTCACCCTATGGCTACACCTTC.

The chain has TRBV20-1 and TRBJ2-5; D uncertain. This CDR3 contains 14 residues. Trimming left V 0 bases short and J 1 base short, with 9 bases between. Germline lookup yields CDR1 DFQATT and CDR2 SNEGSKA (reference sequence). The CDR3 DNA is TGCAGTGCTAGAGATGGCGGCACCCAAGAGACCCAGTACTTC. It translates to CSARDGGTQETQYF.

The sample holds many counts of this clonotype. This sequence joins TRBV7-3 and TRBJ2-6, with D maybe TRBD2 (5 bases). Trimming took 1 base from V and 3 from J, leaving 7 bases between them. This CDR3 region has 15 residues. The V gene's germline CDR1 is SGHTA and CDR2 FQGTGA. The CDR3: CASSLIGSGANVLTF. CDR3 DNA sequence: TGTGCCAGCAGCTTAATAGGGAGTGGGGCCAACGTCCTGACTTTC.

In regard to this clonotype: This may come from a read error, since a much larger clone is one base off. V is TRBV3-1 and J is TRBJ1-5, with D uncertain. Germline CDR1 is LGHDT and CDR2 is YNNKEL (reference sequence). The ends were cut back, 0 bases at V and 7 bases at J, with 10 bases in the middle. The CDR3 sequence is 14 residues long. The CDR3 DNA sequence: TGTGCCAGCAGCCAAGATACGACCTCCCAGCCCCAGCATTTT. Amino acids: CASSQDTTSQPQHF. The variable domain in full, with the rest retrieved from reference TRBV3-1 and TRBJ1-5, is DTAVSQTPKYLVTQMGNDKSIKCEQNLGHDTMYWYKQDSKKFLKIMFSYNNKELIINETVPNRFSPKSPDKAHLNLHINSLELGDSAVYFCASSQDTTSQPQHFGDGTRLSIL.

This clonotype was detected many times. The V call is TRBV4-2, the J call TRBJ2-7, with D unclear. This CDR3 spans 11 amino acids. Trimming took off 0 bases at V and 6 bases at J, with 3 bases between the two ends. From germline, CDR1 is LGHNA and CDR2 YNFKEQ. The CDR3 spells CASSQDSEQYF. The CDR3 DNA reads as TGTGCCAGCAGCCAAGACAGCGAGCAGTACTTC.

The CDR3 DNA follows: TGTGCCAGCAGCCCAGGGGGTTTCGGCTACACCTTC. Its translation is CASSPGGFGYTF. This chain uses TRBV7-8 with TRBJ1-2; TRBD1 matches 7 bases. The CDR3 totals 12 residues. Germline CDR1 is SGHVS and CDR2 is FQNEAQ. The ends lost 5 bases at V and 8 bases at J; junction bases unmatched: 5.

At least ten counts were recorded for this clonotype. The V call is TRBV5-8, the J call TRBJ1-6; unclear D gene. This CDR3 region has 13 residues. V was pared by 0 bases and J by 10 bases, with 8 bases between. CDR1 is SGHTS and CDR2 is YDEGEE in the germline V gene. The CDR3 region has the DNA TGTGCCAGCAGCTTGGTGGCTAACTCACCCCTCCACTTT. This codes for CASSLVANSPLHF.

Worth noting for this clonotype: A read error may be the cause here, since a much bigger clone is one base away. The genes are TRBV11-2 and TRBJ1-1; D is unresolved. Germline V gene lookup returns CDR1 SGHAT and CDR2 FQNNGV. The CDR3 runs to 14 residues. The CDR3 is CTSSARLPETEAFF. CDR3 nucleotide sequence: TGTACCAGCAGCGCGAGACTTCCGGAAACTGAAGCTTTCTTT.

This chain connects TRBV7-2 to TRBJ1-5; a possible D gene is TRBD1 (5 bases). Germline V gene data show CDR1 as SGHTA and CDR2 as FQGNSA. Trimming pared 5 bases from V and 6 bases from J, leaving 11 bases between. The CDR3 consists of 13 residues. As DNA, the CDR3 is TGTGCCAGCAGCCAAAGTGGGGGTCAGCCCCAGCATTTT. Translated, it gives CASSQSGGQPQHF. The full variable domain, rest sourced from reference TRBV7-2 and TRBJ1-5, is GAGVSQSPSNKVTEKGKDVELRCDPISGHTALYWYRQSLGQGLEFLIYFQGNSAPDKSGLPSDRFSAERTGGSVSTLTIQRTQQEDSAVYLCASSQSGGQPQHFGDGTRLSIL.

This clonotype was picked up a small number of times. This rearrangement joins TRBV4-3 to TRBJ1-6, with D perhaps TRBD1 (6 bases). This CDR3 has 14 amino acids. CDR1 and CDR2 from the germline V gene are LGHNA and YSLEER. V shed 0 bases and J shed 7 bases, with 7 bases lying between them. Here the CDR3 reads CASSQEGANSPLHF. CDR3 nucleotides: TGCGCCAGCAGCCAAGAGGGGGCGAATTCACCCCTCCACTTT.

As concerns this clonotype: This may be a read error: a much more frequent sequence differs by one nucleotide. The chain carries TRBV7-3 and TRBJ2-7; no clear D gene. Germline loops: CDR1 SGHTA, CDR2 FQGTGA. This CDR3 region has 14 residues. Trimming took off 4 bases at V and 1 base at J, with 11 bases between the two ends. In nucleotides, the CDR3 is TGTGCCAGCAGCTCGGTCAGTCGATCCTACGAGCAGTACTTC. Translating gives CASSSVSRSYEQYF.

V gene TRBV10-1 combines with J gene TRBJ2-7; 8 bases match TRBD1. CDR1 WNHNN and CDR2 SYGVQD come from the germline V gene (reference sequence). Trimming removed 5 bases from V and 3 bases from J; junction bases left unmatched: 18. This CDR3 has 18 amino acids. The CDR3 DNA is TGCGCCAGCAGTCCCCCTGCGGTAGAAAACAGGGGGAACTACGAGCAGTACTTC. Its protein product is CASSPPAVENRGNYEQYF.

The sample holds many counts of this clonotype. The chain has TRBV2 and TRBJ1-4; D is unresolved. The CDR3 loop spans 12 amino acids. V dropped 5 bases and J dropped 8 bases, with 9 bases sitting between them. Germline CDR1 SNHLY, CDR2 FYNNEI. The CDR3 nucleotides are TGTGCCAGCAGTCAGATGGGGGAAAAACTGTTTTTT. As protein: CASSQMGEKLFF. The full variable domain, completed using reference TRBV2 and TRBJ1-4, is EPEVTQTPSHQVTQMGQEVILRCVPISNHLYFYWYRQILGQKVEFLVSFYNNEISEKSEIFDDQFSVERPDGSNFTLKIRSTKLEDSAMYFCASSQMGEKLFFGSGTQLSVL.

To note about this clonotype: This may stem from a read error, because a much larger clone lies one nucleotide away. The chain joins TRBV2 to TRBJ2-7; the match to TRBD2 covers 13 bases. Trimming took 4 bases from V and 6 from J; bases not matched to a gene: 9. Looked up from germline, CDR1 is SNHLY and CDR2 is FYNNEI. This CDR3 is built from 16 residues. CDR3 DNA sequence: TGTGCCAGCAGTGTCGGGACTAGCGGGATGTTGGGCGAGCAGTACTTC. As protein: CASSVGTSGMLGEQYF.